This T cell receptor (beta chain) came from a study of cytomegalovirus exposure and HLA in healthy donors. PCR primers comprised 60 Vbeta and 13 Jbeta primers. The repertoire was sequenced with immunoSEQ multiplex PCR; TCRdb's copy has only in-frame clones and lacks some. The sample has about 280,000 clones; 85% to 90% are singletons. This CDR3 contains 14 residues. Germline V gene lookup returns CDR1 WSHSY and CDR2 SAAADI. Trimming took 6 bases from V and 4 from J; bases not matched to a gene: 5. Sequencing was carried out using PBMCs. This clonotype originated in a young woman in good health and CMV-seronegative. The gene calls are TRBV10-2 and TRBJ1-2, with 10 nucleotides matching TRBD1. The CDR3 nucleotides are TGCGCCAGCAGGGACAGGGGGAGGGGCTATGGCTACACCTTC. This codes for CASRDRGRGYGYTF.